This T cell receptor (beta chain) was recorded in a study of blood T cell repertoires in COVID-19. Authors' processing steps: The authors estimated nucleated cell counts from reference gene primer amplification. The protocol was immunoSEQ multiplex PCR, while the TCRdb copy is restricted to in-frame clones and leaves out a portion. That table gives V, J and clone size, and the DNA gave D and trimming. The sample yields around 40,000 clones, 91% seen once. CDR3 length equals 14 residues. The V gene's germline CDR1 is MNHEY and CDR2 SVGAGI. Trimming removed 8 bases from V and 1 base from J, with 12 bases in between.

V usage is TRBV6-5 and J usage is TRBJ1-3; D ambiguous. Sequencing was carried out using peripheral blood. The sequence was obtained from a woman in her twenties or thirties in a cohort sampled during active COVID-19. The CDR3 is CASQDRGSGNTIYF. The DNA for the CDR3 is TGTGCCAGCCAAGACCGAGGTTCTGGAAACACCATATATTTT.